These 12 T cell receptor beta chains originate from one sample sequenced in a study of Graves' ophthalmopathy and Graves' hyperthyroidism. Amplification of the TCR beta CDR3 regions used RNA transcripts (as template). The workflow started with a first-round RT-PCR run with HTBI primers and then moved on to a second-round multiplex PCR. TCRdb re-analysed the multiplex PCR reads in MiXCR, keeping a single row per CDR3 protein. The sample has some 400,000 distinct CDR3 sequences, about a sixth seen once; the top ten hold roughly 1.5%. The sequenced sample was peripheral blood. These receptors came from a woman aged 18-29 years with Graves' ophthalmopathy.

This sequence joins TRBV7-8 and TRBJ2-7; unclear D gene. Trimming took off 6 bases at V and 2 bases at J, with 17 bases between the two ends. Germline V CDR1 and CDR2: SGHVS, FQNEAQ. This CDR3 has 15 amino acids. CDR3 DNA: TGTGCCAGCAGTTCCTCAGTGAGTGGGGCCTACGAGCAGTACTTC. Its translation: CASSSSVSGAYEQYF.

This clonotype was recorded many times. The chain couples TRBV5-1 to TRBJ2-5, with 12 nucleotides matching TRBD2. Germline CDR1 reads SGHRS; CDR2 reads YFSETQ. V gave up 1 base and J gave up 5 bases; unmatched junction bases: 3. The CDR3 length is 15 residues. Written as DNA, the CDR3 is TGCGCCAGCAGCTTGCGCGGACTAGCGGGGGAGACCCAGTACTTC. It codes for CASSLRGLAGETQYF.

This clonotype has a count of ten or more. The genes are TRBV20-1 and TRBJ1-1; possibly TRBD1 for D (6 bases). Per the germline V gene, CDR1 is DFQATT and CDR2 is SNEGSKA (reference sequence). The V end lost 6 bases, the J end lost 3 bases, and 23 bases lay between the germline ends. The CDR3 loop spans 16 amino acids. The CDR3: CSATRQDTIRDTEAFF. The CDR3 DNA reads as TGCAGTGCCACCCGACAGGACACTATAAGGGACACTGAAGCTTTCTTT.

This clonotype has ten or more counts. DNA for the CDR3: TGTGCCAGCAGTTTAATGAACACTGAAGCTTTCTTT. Translation: CASSLMNTEAFF. The J gene is TRBJ1-1, the V gene TRBV28; D is unresolved. V was pared by 2 bases and J by 0 bases, with 1 base between. This CDR3 spans 12 amino acids. From germline, CDR1 is MDHEN and CDR2 SYDVKM.

In this sample, this clonotype turned up many times. V and J are TRBV27 and TRBJ2-7; D is perhaps TRBD2 (5 bases). Trimming stripped 6 bases from V and 5 bases from J, with 14 bases between. The V gene's germline CDR1 is MNHEY and CDR2 SMNVEV (reference sequence). The CDR3 runs to 13 residues. The CDR3 is CASSLWSGDEQYF. The CDR3 DNA follows: TGTGCCAGCAGCCTATGGTCCGGGGACGAGCAGTACTTC.

The chain couples TRBV12-3 or TRBV12-4 to TRBJ2-5; 8 bases align to TRBD1. The ends lost 3 bases at V and 5 bases at J; junction bases unmatched: 5. This CDR3 has 14 amino acids. CDR3 coding DNA: TGTGCCAGCAGTTTCGAAGACAGGGGCGAGACCCAGTACTTC. Translating gives CASSFEDRGETQYF.

The table lists this clonotype with many counts. In nucleotides, the CDR3 is TGCAGCGTTGACCCCCTGAACACTGAAGCTTTCTTT. Encoded protein: CSVDPLNTEAFF. This chain uses TRBV29-1 with TRBJ1-1; the D is unclear. This CDR3 region has 12 residues. Germline CDR1 reads SQVTM; CDR2 reads ANQGSEA. Trimming left V 3 bases short and J 0 bases short, with 5 bases between.

This clonotype was seen repeatedly, ten times or more. The chain combines TRBV15 with TRBJ1-1; a possible D gene is TRBD1 (5 bases). CDR1 is LNHNV and CDR2 is YYDKDF in the germline V gene (reference sequence). The CDR3 extends over 13 amino acids. Trimming pared 1 base from V and 7 bases from J, leaving 10 bases between. The CDR3 spells CATSRAWGFEAFF. In nucleotides, the CDR3 is TGTGCCACCAGCAGAGCTTGGGGGTTTGAAGCTTTCTTT.

A remark on this clonotype: The junction does not match germline at one end; this may be a read error. The chain carries TRBV27 and TRBJ2-7; weak D call: TRBD2 (7 bases). In germline, CDR1 is MNHEY, CDR2 SMNVEV (reference sequence). The length of the CDR3 is 13 residues. The CDR3 loop is CASTTRVGGLLHF. CDR3 coding DNA: TGTGCCAGCACCACCCGAGTAGGGGGACTACTCCACTTC.

This clonotype has a count of ten or more. The V and J genes are TRBV5-1 and TRBJ1-6; maybe TRBD1 (5 bases). V lost 4 bases and J lost 7, with 15 bases in between. The CDR3 runs to 15 residues. Per germline, CDR1 SGHRS and CDR2 YFSETQ. CDR3 in amino acids: CASSPSGPLNSPLHF. For the CDR3, the DNA is TGCGCCAGCAGCCCCTCGGGACCACTGAATTCACCCCTCCACTTT.

At least ten counts were recorded for this clonotype. J is TRBJ2-7 and V is TRBV7-2; TRBD2 aligns across 9 bases. J lost 0 bases, V lost 2 bases, and 8 bases had no gene match. Germline CDR1 reads SGHTA; CDR2 reads FQGNSA. This CDR3 comprises 17 residues. CDR3: CASSLRFSGRSSYEQYF. CDR3 coding DNA: TGTGCCAGCAGCTTACGGTTTAGCGGGAGAAGCTCCTACGAGCAGTACTTC.

The sample holds many counts of this clonotype. This sequence joins TRBV30 and TRBJ2-7; 11 bases map to TRBD2. Germline trimming cut 3 bases from V and 2 bases from J; bases unmatched to any gene: 12. The germline CDR1 and CDR2 sequences are GTSNPN and SVGIG (reference sequence). The CDR3 runs to 17 residues. The CDR3 loop reads CAWRSTGTSGSPYEQYF. The CDR3 coding sequence is TGTGCCTGGAGGTCGACCGGGACTAGCGGTTCCCCCTACGAGCAGTACTTC.